These 18 T cell receptor beta chains were all obtained from the same sample, sequenced in a study of breast tumors, draining lymph nodes, adjacent tissues. TCRdb re-analysed the multiplex PCR reads in MiXCR, keeping a single row per CDR3 protein. The data show about 200,000 distinct CDR3 sequences, around 33% seen once. Axillary draining lymph nodes of breast cancer patients supplied the node samples. Material: axillary lymph node tissue. The receptors shown here come from a female donor with breast cancer. Some clones in this sample may be carry-over from other donors' samples.

The table lists this clonotype with many counts. The rearrangement links TRBV5-8 to TRBJ2-6; D not certain. V was trimmed by 3 bases and J by 2 bases, leaving 12 bases between them. The germline gives CDR1 SGHTS, CDR2 YDEGEE. The CDR3 runs 16 residues. The CDR3 reads CASSSRRKTGANVLTF. In DNA form, the CDR3 reads TGTGCCAGCAGCTCCCGTAGAAAGACTGGGGCCAACGTCCTGACTTTC.

A few counts support this clonotype. A read error may explain this, as a much larger clone is one base away. The chain joins TRBV5-6 to TRBJ2-5; D unclear. The germline V gene encodes CDR1 SGHDT and CDR2 YYEEEE. Trimming took 0 bases from V and 4 from J, leaving 7 bases between them. The CDR3 is 13 residues long. CDR3 amino acids: CASSLVVAETQYF. The CDR3 DNA sequence: TGTGCCAGCAGCTTGGTAGTAGCAGAGACCCAGTACTTC.

This clonotype showed up just a few times. The V and J genes are TRBV19 and TRBJ1-6; 11 bases agree with TRBD1. Germline CDR1 LNHDA, CDR2 SQIVND (reference sequence). The V and J ends lost 5 bases and 10 bases, in that order; junction bases with no gene match: 4. The CDR3 consists of 14 residues. Here the CDR3 DNA reads TGTGCCAGTAGTCTCCGGGACAGGGGGTCACCCCTCCACTTT. This codes for CASSLRDRGSPLHF.

The CDR3: CASSSRDRGSIYGYTF. CDR3 DNA: TGTGCCAGCAGCTCTCGGGACAGGGGGTCGATCTATGGCTACACCTTC. The gene calls are TRBV7-6 and TRBJ1-2; 11 nucleotides line up with TRBD1. The V segment lost 4 bases and the J segment 4 bases; nucleotides outside the gene matches: 8. The germline gives CDR1 SGHVS, CDR2 FNYEAQ. There are 16 residues in the CDR3.

This clonotype was seen just once. V gene TRBV7-2 combines with J gene TRBJ1-1, with D unresolved. The V gene lost 5 bases and the J gene lost 5 bases, with 12 bases spanning the gap. Per germline, CDR1 SGHTA and CDR2 FQGNSA. The CDR3 consists of 13 residues. The CDR3 DNA follows: TGTGCCAGCAGCCGCTCCGACCGGACTGAAGCTTTCTTT. Translated: CASSRSDRTEAFF.

This clonotype was seen ten or more times. The chain links TRBV6-2 or TRBV6-3 to TRBJ2-5; TRBD1 matches 7 bases. The CDR3 runs 15 residues. Per germline, CDR1 MNHEY and CDR2 SVGEGT. The V gene end was trimmed by 2 bases and the J gene end by 1 base; junction bases not matched to a gene: 4. The CDR3 reads CASSYPYRGQETQYF. The DNA of the CDR3 is TGTGCCAGCAGTTACCCTTACAGGGGCCAAGAGACCCAGTACTTC.

A remark on this clonotype: The germline gene is not matched at one end of the junction; a read error may be the cause. This chain links TRBV5-5 with TRBJ2-5, with D maybe TRBD1 (5 bases). The CDR3 totals 16 residues. Germline V lookup: CDR1 SGHKS, CDR2 YYEKEE (reference sequence). CDR3 coding DNA: TGTGCCAGCAGGTTGGGGCCTACCGGGCCTCAAGAGACCCAGTACTTC. It translates to CASRLGPTGPQETQYF.

Notes on this clonotype: A read error is possible here, since a much larger clone lies one base away. The chain uses TRBV2 and TRBJ1-2; tentative D call: TRBD1 (5 bases). This CDR3 contains 15 residues. V was clipped by 4 bases and J by 4 bases, with 16 bases between them. CDR1 is SNHLY, CDR2 FYNNEI, per germline. CDR3 sequence reads: CASSARAGILYGYTF. Here the CDR3 DNA reads TGTGCCAGCAGTGCTCGGGCAGGGATACTCTATGGCTACACCTTC.

A remark on this clonotype: A single base separates this from a much larger clone, so it may be a read error. This chain joins TRBV10-3 and TRBJ1-5; tentatively, D is TRBD1 (5 bases). The germline V gene encodes CDR1 ENHRY and CDR2 SYGVKD. With 5 bases removed from V and 11 bases from J, the gap between germline ends came to 16 bases. This CDR3 comprises 13 residues. CDR3 residues: CAISQTASGAQHF. In DNA form, the CDR3 reads TGTGCCATCAGTCAGACAGCCTCTGGGGCCCAGCATTTT.

There are many counts of this clonotype. The chain has TRBV18 and TRBJ2-1; maybe TRBD1 (6 bases). This CDR3 is 14 amino acids long. The germline CDR1 and CDR2 sequences are KGHSH and LQKENI. Trimming shortened V by 6 bases and J by 3 bases, and 12 bases separated the two germline ends. The DNA of the CDR3 is TGTGCCAGCTCCCGACAGGTTGACTACAATGAGCAGTTCTTC. Protein product: CASSRQVDYNEQFF.

This clonotype was picked up many times. The V call is TRBV7-2, the J call TRBJ1-2; D perhaps matches TRBD1 (5 bases). The CDR3 loop spans 13 amino acids. Trimming cost V 1 base and J 8 bases, with 11 bases left between them. CDR1 and CDR2 (germline): SGHTA, FQGNSA. CDR3 sequence: CASSLVDRRGYTF. For the CDR3, the DNA is TGTGCCAGCAGCTTAGTAGACAGACGCGGCTACACCTTC.

This clonotype was counted at least ten times. The gene calls are TRBV6-2 or TRBV6-3 and TRBJ2-7, with 8 positions matching TRBD2. Germline-derived CDR1 and CDR2 are MNHEY and SVGEGT. The length of the CDR3 is 15 residues. V lost 8 bases and J lost 5; bases outside the gene matches: 14. CDR3 nucleotides: TGTGCCAGCCTCCGCCCCCCGACTAGCGCAAACGAGCAGTACTTC. Amino acid sequence: CASLRPPTSANEQYF.

The rearrangement links TRBV12-3 or TRBV12-4 to TRBJ1-1; maybe TRBD1 (6 bases). Trimming shortened V by 1 base and J by 6 bases, and 15 bases separated the two germline ends. The CDR3 spans 15 residues. CDR3 nucleotide sequence: TGTGCCAGCAGTTTAGGGCAGAGGGGGGACGCTGAAGCTTTCTTT. Amino acids: CASSLGQRGDAEAFF.

This chain joins TRBV29-1 and TRBJ2-2; D is uncertain. Trimming left V 0 bases short and J 11 bases short, with 22 bases between. Germline CDR1 is SQVTM and CDR2 is ANQGSEA. CDR3 length: 16 amino acids. The CDR3 DNA sequence: TGCAGCGTTGAAGATCCCATACGTTCCGGCCCGCGAGAGCTGTTTTTT. It is translated as CSVEDPIRSGPRELFF.

This chain uses TRBV29-1 with TRBJ2-1; 16 nucleotides agree with TRBD2. The CDR3 consists of 16 residues. The ends lost 3 bases at V and 6 bases at J; junction bases unmatched: 5. Germline CDR1 and CDR2: SQVTM and ANQGSEA. The CDR3 nucleotides are TGCAGCGTTGAGGGACTAGCGGGGGGGCGGGGCAATGAGCAGTTCTTC. Amino acids: CSVEGLAGGRGNEQFF.

Worth noting for this clonotype: This sequence may be a read error, since a much larger clone differs from it by one base. This rearrangement joins TRBV20-1 to TRBJ2-7; the D gene is possibly TRBD2 (7 bases). Trimming took off 6 bases at V and 7 bases at J, with 25 bases between the two ends. This CDR3 comprises 15 residues. Germline CDR1 and CDR2: DFQATT and SNEGSKA (reference sequence). This chain's CDR3 is CSARRGRGYYNEQYF. DNA for the CDR3: TGCAGTGCCCGCCGGGGGCGGGGGTACTACAATGAGCAGTACTTC.

This clonotype was recorded at least ten times. This rearrangement joins TRBV10-3 to TRBJ2-1; D not certain. The CDR3 has 13 amino acids. V shed 3 bases and J shed 4 bases, with 7 bases lying between them. Looked up from germline, CDR1 is ENHRY and CDR2 is SYGVKD. Written as DNA, the CDR3 is TGTGCCATCAGTGACGGTCTATACAATGAGCAGTTCTTC. Translated, it gives CAISDGLYNEQFF.

V gene TRBV9 combines with J gene TRBJ1-1; TRBD1 might be the D (5 bases). CDR3 size: 15 residues. V was cut by 4 bases and J by 0 bases, with 13 bases left in between. Germline loops: CDR1 SGDLS, CDR2 YYNGEE. The CDR3 reads CASSTSGALNTEAFF. The DNA of the CDR3 is TGTGCCAGCAGCACCTCCGGGGCCTTGAACACTGAAGCTTTCTTT.